This passage covers 19 T cell receptor beta chains from one sample sequenced in a study of identifying expanded T cells in peripheral blood. Some clones are missing from TCRdb's copy, which holds only in-frame ones; the method was immunoSEQ multiplex PCR. The repertoire holds 100,000 to 150,000 clones, with 70% to 90% as singletons. The sequencing sample was made of blood. The origin of the receptors is a person aged 18 to 75 in good health.

The V gene is TRBV18, the J gene TRBJ2-7, with D unresolved. Trimming took off 0 bases at V and 5 bases at J, with 8 bases between the two ends. The CDR3 runs 13 residues. Germline values: CDR1 KGHSH, CDR2 LQKENI. The CDR3 DNA sequence: TGTGCCAGCTCACCACCGTCAGTCGACGAGCAGTACTTC. Amino acid sequence: CASSPPSVDEQYF.

This sequence joins TRBV6-5 and TRBJ2-1; a weak D match, TRBD1 (5 bases). Germline CDR1 reads MNHEY; CDR2 reads SVGAGI. V dropped 2 bases and J dropped 0 bases, with 11 bases sitting between them. CDR3 length: 16 amino acids. The CDR3 DNA sequence: TGTGCCAGCAGTTACGGGGCCCTAAGCTCCTACAATGAGCAGTTCTTC. Translating it yields CASSYGALSSYNEQFF.

The CDR3 protein is CASSLAWGGRGTGELFF. The CDR3 DNA is TGCGCCAGCAGCTTGGCCTGGGGGGGGCGAGGCACCGGGGAGCTGTTTTTT. V gene TRBV5-1 combines with J gene TRBJ2-2, with D possibly being TRBD2 (7 bases). V was cut by 0 bases and J by 4 bases, with 16 bases left in between. Germline V CDR1 and CDR2: SGHRS, YFSETQ. The CDR3 consists of 17 residues.

The chain recombines TRBV20-1 with TRBJ2-5, with D tentatively TRBD2 (5 bases). V was pared by 7 bases and J by 3 bases, with 9 bases between. Germline-derived CDR1 and CDR2 are DFQATT and SNEGSKA (reference sequence). The CDR3 extends over 11 amino acids. The CDR3 reads CSGEPEETQYF. CDR3 bases: TGCAGTGGGGAGCCTGAAGAGACCCAGTACTTC.

V is TRBV2 and J is TRBJ2-7; 12 nucleotides line up with TRBD2. The V segment lost 6 bases and the J segment 5 bases; nucleotides outside the gene matches: 14. The CDR3 contains 17 residues. Germline CDR1 is SNHLY and CDR2 is FYNNEI. CDR3 nucleotide sequence: TGTGCCAGCAGACCCAGGACTAGCGGGAAAGCACCCCACGAGCAGTACTTC. Protein sequence: CASRPRTSGKAPHEQYF.

The chain has TRBV28 and TRBJ2-7; 8 bases match TRBD2. The V gene's germline CDR1 is MDHEN and CDR2 SYDVKM. The CDR3 spans 14 residues. Germline trimming cut 3 bases from V and 2 bases from J; bases unmatched to any gene: 3. The CDR3 loop is CASSFQRGTYEQYF. CDR3 nucleotide sequence: TGTGCCAGCAGTTTCCAGCGGGGGACCTACGAGCAGTACTTC.

This clone was seen more than once but under ten times. V usage is TRBV2 and J usage is TRBJ1-2; no reliable D call. The ends were cut back, 0 bases at V and 4 bases at J, with 6 bases in the middle. CDR3 size: 13 residues. The V gene's germline CDR1 is SNHLY and CDR2 FYNNEI. The CDR3, as DNA: TGTGCCAGCAGTGAAGCAGGGATCTATGGCTACACCTTC. Translated: CASSEAGIYGYTF.

The rearrangement links TRBV5-6 to TRBJ2-5, with a tentative D call TRBD2 (5 bases). The CDR3 sequence is 12 residues long. CDR1 SGHDT and CDR2 YYEEEE come from the germline V gene. Trimming stripped 5 bases from V and 6 bases from J, with 11 bases between. CDR3 sequence (DNA): TGTGCCAGCAGGAGGACTGGGAAGACCCAGTACTTC. Translation gives CASRRTGKTQYF.

The rearrangement links TRBV5-4 to TRBJ2-3, with D possibly TRBD2 on 5 matching bases. Trimming cost V 4 bases and J 6 bases, with 15 bases left between them. Germline V gene sequence: CDR1 SGHNT, CDR2 YYREEE (reference sequence). CDR3 length equals 14 residues. The CDR3 bases are TGTGCCAGCAGCCCCGGTTCCTTAGCGGATACGCAGTATTTT. Its protein is CASSPGSLADTQYF.

The chain recombines TRBV2 with TRBJ1-1; D is unclear. The CDR3 runs 13 residues. Germline CDR1 and CDR2: SNHLY and FYNNEI. The V gene lost 6 bases and the J gene lost 1 base, with 9 bases spanning the gap. The CDR3 nucleotides read TGTGCCAGCAGGCGCGGGCCGAACACTGAAGCTTTCTTT. Translated, it gives CASRRGPNTEAFF. Drawing the rest from reference TRBV2 and TRBJ1-1, the complete variable domain is EPEVTQTPSHQVTQMGQEVILRCVPISNHLYFYWYRQILGQKVEFLVSFYNNEISEKSEIFDDQFSVERPDGSNFTLKIRSTKLEDSAMYFCASRRGPNTEAFFGQGTRLTVV.

This chain connects TRBV7-3 to TRBJ2-7, with D tentatively TRBD2 (5 bases). Germline assignment: CDR1 SGHTA and CDR2 FQGTGA. The CDR3 is 13 amino acids. Trimming shortened V by 5 bases and J by 6 bases, and 14 bases separated the two germline ends. CDR3 coding DNA: TGTGCCAGCAGCGTGGATGGGAGTGGCGAGCAGTACTTC. The encoded protein is CASSVDGSGEQYF.

The V gene is TRBV28, the J gene TRBJ1-2, with TRBD1 as a possible D gene (5 bases). V was trimmed by 6 bases and J by 7 bases, leaving 15 bases between them. CDR1 and CDR2 (germline): MDHEN, SYDVKM. The CDR3 is made up of 13 amino acids. CDR3 region: CASRPQGFIGYTF. CDR3 bases: TGTGCCAGCAGACCCCAGGGTTTTATTGGCTACACCTTC.

The CDR3, as DNA: TGTGCCAGCAGCTTAGGGGGCTCTGGAAACACCATATATTTT. Protein sequence: CASSLGGSGNTIYF. J is TRBJ1-3 and V is TRBV7-2; D not certain. Germline CDR1 and CDR2: SGHTA and FQGNSA. The V and J ends lost 1 base and 0 bases respectively, with 4 bases between them. The CDR3 is 14 amino acids.

This clone showed up just once. This chain uses TRBV7-2 with TRBJ2-2; D unresolved. This CDR3 is 15 amino acids long. V shed 2 bases and J shed 4 bases, with 11 bases lying between them. CDR1 SGHTA and CDR2 FQGNSA come from the germline V gene. The CDR3 reads CASSLYQTGTGELFF. CDR3 DNA sequence: TGTGCCAGCAGCTTATACCAAACGGGCACCGGGGAGCTGTTTTTT.

This clone showed up just a few times. J is TRBJ2-2 and V is TRBV7-8, with D possibly being TRBD1 (6 bases). The germline V gene encodes CDR1 SGHVS and CDR2 FQNEAQ. Trimming pared 5 bases from V and 4 bases from J, leaving 11 bases between. CDR3 length equals 14 residues. CDR3 residues: CASSPTGFTGELFF. CDR3 sequence (DNA): TGTGCCAGCAGCCCAACAGGGTTCACCGGGGAGCTGTTTTTT.

The chain is built from TRBV28 and TRBJ2-5; D perhaps matches TRBD1 (5 bases). The CDR3 covers 12 residues. From germline, CDR1 is MDHEN and CDR2 SYDVKM. Trimming left V 7 bases short and J 1 base short, with 7 bases between. Written as DNA, the CDR3 is TGTGCCAGCACAGGGTTCCAAGAGACCCAGTACTTC. Its protein is CASTGFQETQYF. The full variable domain, with the rest looked up from reference TRBV28 and TRBJ2-5, is DVKVTQSSRYLVKRTGEKVFLECVQDMDHENMFWYRQDPGLGLRLIYFSYDVKMKEKGDIPEGYSVSREKKERFSLILESASTNQTSMYLCASTGFQETQYFGPGTRLLVL.

This clone was seen only a few times. This chain connects TRBV19 to TRBJ1-2; no clear D. The CDR3 loop spans 13 amino acids. Looked up from germline, CDR1 is LNHDA and CDR2 is SQIVND (reference sequence). Trimming removed 2 bases at V and 3 bases at J, with 7 bases between. The CDR3 reads CASSIPEHYGYTF. DNA of the CDR3: TGTGCCAGTAGTATACCGGAGCACTATGGCTACACCTTC.

A few counts support this clone. The genes are TRBV19 and TRBJ2-7; possibly TRBD1 or TRBD2 for D (5 bases each). Deletions cut 5 bases from V and 6 bases from J, with 17 bases between. The germline CDR1 and CDR2 sequences are LNHDA and SQIVND (reference sequence). The CDR3 length is 14 residues. For the CDR3, the DNA is TGTGCCAGTAGTGCCGGGGCCCCAGAGGGCGAGCAGTACTTC. Amino acids: CASSAGAPEGEQYF. The entire variable domain, with the rest obtained from reference TRBV19 and TRBJ2-7, is as follows: DGGITQSPKYLFRKEGQNVTLSCEQNLNHDAMYWYRQDPGQGLRLIYYSQIVNDFQKGDIAEGYSVSREKKESFPLTVTSAQKNPTAFYLCASSAGAPEGEQYFGPGTRLTVT.

The chain has TRBV5-4 and TRBJ2-5; maybe TRBD1 (7 bases). Germline CDR1 SGHNT, CDR2 YYREEE (reference sequence). V lost 4 bases and J lost 3, with 16 bases in between. The CDR3 sequence is 15 residues long. This CDR3 is CASSNQARGEETQYF. CDR3 sequence (DNA): TGTGCCAGCAGCAACCAGGCCAGGGGGGAAGAGACCCAGTACTTC.